This note documents a single T cell receptor (beta chain) sequence. Original handling: By means of reference gene primer amplification, nucleated cell counts were estimated. Here immunoSEQ multiplex PCR was the method, and the copy in TCRdb shows in-frame clones only, minus some. V and J calls and clone size come straight from that table; D and trimming were deduced from the DNA. The sample lists some 290,000 clones; approximately 90% were seen once. The sample comes from a study of blood T cell repertoires in COVID-19. In terms of age and location, participants ranged from roughly 18 to 95 years and lived in under 30 US areas. Categorization into cohorts depended on clinical history that participants reported. V was pared by 4 bases and J by 0 bases, with 3 bases of the junction left unmatched. This CDR3 is built from 15 residues. Germline lookup yields CDR1 SGDLS and CDR2 YYNGEE.

The source material was PBMCs or T cells enriched from blood (not recorded which). The genes are TRBV9 and TRBJ2-2; 7 nucleotides align to TRBD1. This clonotype originated in a woman aged 40 to 55 with acute COVID-19. The CDR3 sequence: CASSQTGPNTGELFF. In DNA, the CDR3 is TGTGCCAGCAGCCAGACAGGGCCGAACACCGGGGAGCTGTTTTTT.